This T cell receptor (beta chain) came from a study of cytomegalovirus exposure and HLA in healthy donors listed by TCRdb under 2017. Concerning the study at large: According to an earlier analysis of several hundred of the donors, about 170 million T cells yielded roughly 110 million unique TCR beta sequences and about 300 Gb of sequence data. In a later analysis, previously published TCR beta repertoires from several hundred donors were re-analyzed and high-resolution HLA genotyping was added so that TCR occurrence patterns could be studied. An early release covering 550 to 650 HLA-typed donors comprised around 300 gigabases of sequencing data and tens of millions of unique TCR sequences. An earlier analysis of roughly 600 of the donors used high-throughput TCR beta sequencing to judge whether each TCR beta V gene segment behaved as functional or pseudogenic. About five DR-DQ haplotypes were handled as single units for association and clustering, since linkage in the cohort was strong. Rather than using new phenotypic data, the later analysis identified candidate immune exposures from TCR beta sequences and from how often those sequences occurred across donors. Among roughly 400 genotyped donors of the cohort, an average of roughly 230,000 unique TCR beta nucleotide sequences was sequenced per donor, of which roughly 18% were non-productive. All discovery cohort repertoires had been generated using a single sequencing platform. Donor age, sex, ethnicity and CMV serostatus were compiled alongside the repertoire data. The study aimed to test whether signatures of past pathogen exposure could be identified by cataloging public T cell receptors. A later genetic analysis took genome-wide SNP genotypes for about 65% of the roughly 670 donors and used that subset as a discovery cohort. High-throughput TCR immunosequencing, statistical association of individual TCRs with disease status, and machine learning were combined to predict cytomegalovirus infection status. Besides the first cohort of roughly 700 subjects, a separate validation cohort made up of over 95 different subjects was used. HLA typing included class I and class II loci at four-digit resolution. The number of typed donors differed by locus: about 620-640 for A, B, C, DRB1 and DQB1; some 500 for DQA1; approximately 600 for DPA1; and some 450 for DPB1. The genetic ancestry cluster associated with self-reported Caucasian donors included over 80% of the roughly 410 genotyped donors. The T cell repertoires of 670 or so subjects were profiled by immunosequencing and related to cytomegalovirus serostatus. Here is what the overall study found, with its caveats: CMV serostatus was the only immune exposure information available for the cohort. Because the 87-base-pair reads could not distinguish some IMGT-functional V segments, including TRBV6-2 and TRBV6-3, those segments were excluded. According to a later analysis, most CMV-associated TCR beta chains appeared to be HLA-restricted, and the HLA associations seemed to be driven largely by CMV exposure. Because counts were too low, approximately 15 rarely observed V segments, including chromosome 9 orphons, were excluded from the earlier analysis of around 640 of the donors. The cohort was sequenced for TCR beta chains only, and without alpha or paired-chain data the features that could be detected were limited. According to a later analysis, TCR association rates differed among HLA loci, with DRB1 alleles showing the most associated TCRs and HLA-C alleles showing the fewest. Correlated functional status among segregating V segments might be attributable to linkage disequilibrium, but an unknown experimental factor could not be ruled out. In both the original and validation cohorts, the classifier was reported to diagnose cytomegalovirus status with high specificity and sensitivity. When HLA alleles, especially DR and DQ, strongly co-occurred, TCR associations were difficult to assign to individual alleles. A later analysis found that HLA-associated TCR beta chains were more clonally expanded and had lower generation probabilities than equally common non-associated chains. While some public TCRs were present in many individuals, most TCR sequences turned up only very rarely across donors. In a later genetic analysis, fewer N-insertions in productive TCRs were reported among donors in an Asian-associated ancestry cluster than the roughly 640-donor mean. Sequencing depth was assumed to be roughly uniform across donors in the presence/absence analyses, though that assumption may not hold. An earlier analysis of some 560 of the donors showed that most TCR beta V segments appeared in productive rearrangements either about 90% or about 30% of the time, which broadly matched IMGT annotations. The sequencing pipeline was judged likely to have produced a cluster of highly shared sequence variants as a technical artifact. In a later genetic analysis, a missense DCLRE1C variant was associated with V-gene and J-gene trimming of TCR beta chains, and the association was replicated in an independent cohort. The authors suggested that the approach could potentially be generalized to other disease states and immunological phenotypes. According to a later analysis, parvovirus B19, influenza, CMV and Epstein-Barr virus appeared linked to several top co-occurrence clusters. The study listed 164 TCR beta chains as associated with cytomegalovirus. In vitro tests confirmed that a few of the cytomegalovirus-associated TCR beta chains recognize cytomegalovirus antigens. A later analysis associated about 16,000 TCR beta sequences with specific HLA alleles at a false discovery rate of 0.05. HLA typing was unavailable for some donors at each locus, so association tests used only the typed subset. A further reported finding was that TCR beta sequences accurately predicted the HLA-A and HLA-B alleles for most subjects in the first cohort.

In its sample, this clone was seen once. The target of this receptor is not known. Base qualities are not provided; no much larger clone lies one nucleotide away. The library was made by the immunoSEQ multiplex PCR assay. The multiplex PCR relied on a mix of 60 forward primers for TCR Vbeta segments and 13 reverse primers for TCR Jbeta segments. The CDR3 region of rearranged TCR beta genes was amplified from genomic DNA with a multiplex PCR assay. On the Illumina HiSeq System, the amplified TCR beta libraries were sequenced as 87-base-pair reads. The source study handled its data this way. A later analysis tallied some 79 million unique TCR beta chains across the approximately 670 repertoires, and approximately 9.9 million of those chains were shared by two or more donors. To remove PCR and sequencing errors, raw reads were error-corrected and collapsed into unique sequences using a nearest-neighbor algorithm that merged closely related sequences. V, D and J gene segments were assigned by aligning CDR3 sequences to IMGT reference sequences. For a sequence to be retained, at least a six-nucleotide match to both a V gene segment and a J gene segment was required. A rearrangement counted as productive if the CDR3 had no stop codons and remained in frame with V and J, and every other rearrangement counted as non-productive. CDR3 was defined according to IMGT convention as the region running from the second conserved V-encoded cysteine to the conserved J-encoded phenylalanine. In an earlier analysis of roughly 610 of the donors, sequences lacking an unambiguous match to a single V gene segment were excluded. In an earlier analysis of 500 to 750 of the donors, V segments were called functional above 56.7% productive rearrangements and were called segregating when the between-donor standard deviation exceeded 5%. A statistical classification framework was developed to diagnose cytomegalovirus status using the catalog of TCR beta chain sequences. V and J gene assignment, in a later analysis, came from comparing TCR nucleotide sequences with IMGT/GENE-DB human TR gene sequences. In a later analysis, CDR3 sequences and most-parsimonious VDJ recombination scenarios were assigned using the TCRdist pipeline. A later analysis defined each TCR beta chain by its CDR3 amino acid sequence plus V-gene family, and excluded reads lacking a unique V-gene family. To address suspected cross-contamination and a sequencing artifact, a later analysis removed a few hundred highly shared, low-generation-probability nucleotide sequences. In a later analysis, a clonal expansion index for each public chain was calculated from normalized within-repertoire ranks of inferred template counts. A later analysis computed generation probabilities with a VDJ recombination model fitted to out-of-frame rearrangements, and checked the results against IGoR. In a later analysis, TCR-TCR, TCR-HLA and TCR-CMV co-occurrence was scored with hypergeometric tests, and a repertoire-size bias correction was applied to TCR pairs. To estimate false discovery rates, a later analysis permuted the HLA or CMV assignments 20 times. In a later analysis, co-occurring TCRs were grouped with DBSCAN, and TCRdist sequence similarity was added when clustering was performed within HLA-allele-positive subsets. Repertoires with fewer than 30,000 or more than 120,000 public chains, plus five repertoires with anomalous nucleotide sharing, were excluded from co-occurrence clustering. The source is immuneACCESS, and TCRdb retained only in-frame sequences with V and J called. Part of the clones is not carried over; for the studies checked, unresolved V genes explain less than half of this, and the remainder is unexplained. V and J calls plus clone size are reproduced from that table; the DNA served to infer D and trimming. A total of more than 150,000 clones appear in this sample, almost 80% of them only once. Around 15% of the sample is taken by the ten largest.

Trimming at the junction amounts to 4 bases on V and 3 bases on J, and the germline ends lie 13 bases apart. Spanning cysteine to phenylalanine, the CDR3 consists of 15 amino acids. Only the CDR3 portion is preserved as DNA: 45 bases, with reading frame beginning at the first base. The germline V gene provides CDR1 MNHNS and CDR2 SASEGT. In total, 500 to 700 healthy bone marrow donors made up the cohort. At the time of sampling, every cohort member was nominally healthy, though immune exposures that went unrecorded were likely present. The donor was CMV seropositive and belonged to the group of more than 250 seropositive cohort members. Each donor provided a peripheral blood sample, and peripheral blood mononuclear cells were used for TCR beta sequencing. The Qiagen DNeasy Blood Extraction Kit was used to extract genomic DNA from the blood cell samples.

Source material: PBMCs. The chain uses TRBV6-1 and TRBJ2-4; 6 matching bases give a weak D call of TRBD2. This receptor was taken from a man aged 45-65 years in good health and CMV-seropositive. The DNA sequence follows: TGTGCCAGCAGTGCCGTTGAGGAGGGCAAAAACATTCAGTACTTC. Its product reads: CASSAVEEGKNIQYF.